This T cell receptor (beta chain) was retrieved from a study of shared clonotypes between healthy human individuals. Profiling relied on immunoSEQ multiplex PCR, and the TCRdb table lists in-frame clones only, not all of them. This sample yields about 490,000 clones, of which less than 80% are seen a single time; about 12% belongs to the top ten. As for this clone: Its antigen is unknown.

The V end lost 4 bases, the J end lost 7 bases, and 11 bases lay between the germline ends. Germline CDR1 reads SGHAT; CDR2 reads FQNNGV. The CDR3 loop spans 13 amino acids. Findings and caveats of the study: Blood alone was sampled, and tissue repertoires likely differ.

The receptor was isolated from a woman aged 40 to 50 in good health. Some clones in this sample may be carry-over from other donors' samples. The rearrangement uses TRBV11-2 and TRBJ2-1, with TRBD1 as a possible D gene (6 bases). The sample was PBMCs. The CDR3 protein is CASSSGASNEQFF. In DNA form, the CDR3 reads TGTGCCAGCAGCTCAGGGGCATCAAATGAGCAGTTCTTC.